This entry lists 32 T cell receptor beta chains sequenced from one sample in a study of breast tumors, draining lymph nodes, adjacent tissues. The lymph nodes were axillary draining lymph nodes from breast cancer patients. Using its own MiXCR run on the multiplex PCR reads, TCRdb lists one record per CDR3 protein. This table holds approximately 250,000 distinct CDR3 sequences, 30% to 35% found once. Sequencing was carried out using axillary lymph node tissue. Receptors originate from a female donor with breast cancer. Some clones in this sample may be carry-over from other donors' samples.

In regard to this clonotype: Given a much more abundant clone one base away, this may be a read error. The CDR3 DNA is TGTGCCAGCAGCTTGGTCACAGCGGGCTCCTACGAGCAGTACTTC. Protein: CASSLVTAGSYEQYF. The chain recombines TRBV5-6 with TRBJ2-7; weak D call: TRBD2 (6 bases). V lost 0 bases, J lost 0 bases, and 10 bases lay in between. CDR3 length: 15 amino acids. Germline CDR1 is SGHDT and CDR2 is YYEEEE.

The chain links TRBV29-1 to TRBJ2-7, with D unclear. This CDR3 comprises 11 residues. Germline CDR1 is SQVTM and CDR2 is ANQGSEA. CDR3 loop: CQLTSSYEQYF. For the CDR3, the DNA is TGCCAGCTCACGAGCTCCTACGAGCAGTACTTC.

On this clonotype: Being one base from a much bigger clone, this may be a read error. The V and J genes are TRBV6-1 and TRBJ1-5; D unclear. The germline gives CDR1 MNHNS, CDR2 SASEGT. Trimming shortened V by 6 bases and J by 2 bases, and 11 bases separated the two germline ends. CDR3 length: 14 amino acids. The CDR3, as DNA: TGTGCCAGCAGACGGGAATCGGGCAATCAGCCCCAGCATTTT. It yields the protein CASRRESGNQPQHF.

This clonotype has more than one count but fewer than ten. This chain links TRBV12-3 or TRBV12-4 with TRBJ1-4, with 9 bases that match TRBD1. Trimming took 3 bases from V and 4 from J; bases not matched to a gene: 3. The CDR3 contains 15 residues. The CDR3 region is CASSLGDRDNEKLFF. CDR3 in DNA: TGTGCCAGCAGTTTGGGGGACAGGGATAATGAAAAACTGTTTTTT.

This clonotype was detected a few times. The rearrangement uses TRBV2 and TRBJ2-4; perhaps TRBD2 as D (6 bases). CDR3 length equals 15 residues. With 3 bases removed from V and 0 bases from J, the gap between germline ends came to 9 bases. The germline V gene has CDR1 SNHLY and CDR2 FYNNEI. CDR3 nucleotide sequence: TGTGCCAGCAGTGAGATGGGACTAGCCAAAAACATTCAGTACTTC. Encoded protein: CASSEMGLAKNIQYF.

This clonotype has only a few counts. The CDR3 DNA follows: TGTGCCAGCAGTTCACGACAGACTCAAGAGACCCAGTACTTC. It codes for CASSSRQTQETQYF. The chain recombines TRBV6-5 with TRBJ2-5, with D perhaps TRBD1 (5 bases). The germline V and J ends were trimmed by 4 bases and 2 bases, with 11 bases remaining between them. The germline V gene has CDR1 MNHEY and CDR2 SVGAGI. The CDR3 runs to 14 residues.

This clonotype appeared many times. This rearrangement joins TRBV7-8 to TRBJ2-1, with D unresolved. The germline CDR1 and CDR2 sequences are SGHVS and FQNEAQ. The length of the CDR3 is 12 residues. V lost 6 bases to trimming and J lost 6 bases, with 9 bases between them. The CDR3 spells CASSGPFNEQFF. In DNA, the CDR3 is TGTGCCAGCAGTGGCCCCTTCAATGAGCAGTTCTTC.

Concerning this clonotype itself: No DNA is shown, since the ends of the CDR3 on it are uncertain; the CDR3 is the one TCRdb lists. CDR3 in amino acids: CASSFGQGAMTGEPFF. This chain joins TRBV6-6 and TRBJ2-2; the table gives TRBD1 as D, unverified against the DNA. CDR1 MNHNY and CDR2 SVGAGI come from the germline V gene (reference sequence). The CDR3 spans 16 residues, counting both ends.

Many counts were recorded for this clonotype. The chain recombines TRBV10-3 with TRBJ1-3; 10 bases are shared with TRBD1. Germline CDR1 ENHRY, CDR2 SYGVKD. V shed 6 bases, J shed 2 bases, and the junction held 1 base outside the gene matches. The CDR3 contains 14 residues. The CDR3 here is CAISGQGAGNTIYF. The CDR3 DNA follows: TGTGCCATCAGCGGACAGGGGGCTGGAAACACCATATATTTT.

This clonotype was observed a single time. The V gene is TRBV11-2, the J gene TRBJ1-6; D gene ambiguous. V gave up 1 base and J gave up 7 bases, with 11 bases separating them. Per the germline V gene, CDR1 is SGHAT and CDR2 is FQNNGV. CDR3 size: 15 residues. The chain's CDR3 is CASSLARTSNSPLHF. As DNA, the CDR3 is TGTGCCAGCAGCTTAGCGCGGACCTCCAATTCACCCCTCCACTTT.

The CDR3 DNA reads as TGCGCCACCAACAGCTTGCAGGGTGGGTCCGAAAAACTGTTTTTT. Residues: CATNSLQGGSEKLFF. The V gene is TRBV5-1, the J gene TRBJ1-4; possible D gene TRBD1, 5 bases. Trimming removed 9 bases at V and 8 bases at J, with 23 bases between. From germline, CDR1 is SGHRS and CDR2 YFSETQ. The length of the CDR3 is 15 residues.

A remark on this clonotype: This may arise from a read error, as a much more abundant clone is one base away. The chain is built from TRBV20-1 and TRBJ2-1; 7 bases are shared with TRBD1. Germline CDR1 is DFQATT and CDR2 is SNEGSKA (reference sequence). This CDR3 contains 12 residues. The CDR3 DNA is TGCAGTGCTCTTACAGGGGTCAATGAGCCGTTCTTC. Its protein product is CSALTGVNEPFF.

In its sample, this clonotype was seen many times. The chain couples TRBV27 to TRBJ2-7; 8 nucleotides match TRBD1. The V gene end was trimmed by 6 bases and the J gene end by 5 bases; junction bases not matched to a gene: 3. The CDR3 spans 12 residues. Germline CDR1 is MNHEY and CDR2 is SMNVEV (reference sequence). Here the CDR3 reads CASSRQGNEQYF. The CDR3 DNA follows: TGTGCCAGCAGCCGACAGGGGAACGAGCAGTACTTC.

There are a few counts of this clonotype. The CDR3 loop is CASTLQGTYGYTIYF. Written as DNA, the CDR3 is TGTGCCAGCACCCTACAGGGGACCTATGGCTACACCATATATTTT. The chain uses TRBV12-3 or TRBV12-4 and TRBJ1-3; 7 bases are shared with TRBD1. The CDR3 contains 15 residues. Trimming at V came to 7 bases and at J to 8 bases, leaving 14 bases not matched to a gene.

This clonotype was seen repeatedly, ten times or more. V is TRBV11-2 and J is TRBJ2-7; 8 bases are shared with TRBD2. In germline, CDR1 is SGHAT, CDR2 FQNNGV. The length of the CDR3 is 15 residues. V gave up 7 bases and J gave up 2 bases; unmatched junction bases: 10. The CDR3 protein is CASTQSGGTTYEQYF. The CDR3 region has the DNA TGTGCCAGCACCCAGAGCGGGGGAACCACCTACGAGCAGTACTTC. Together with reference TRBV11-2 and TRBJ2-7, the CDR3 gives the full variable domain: EAGVAQSPRYKIIEKRQSVAFWCNPISGHATLYWYQQILGQGPKLLIQFQNNGVVDDSQLPKDRFSAERLKGVDSTLKIQPAKLEDSAVYLCASTQSGGTTYEQYFGPGTRLTVT.

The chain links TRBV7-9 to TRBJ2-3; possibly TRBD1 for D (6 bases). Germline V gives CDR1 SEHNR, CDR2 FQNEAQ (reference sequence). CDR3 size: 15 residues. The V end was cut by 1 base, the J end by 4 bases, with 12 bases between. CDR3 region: CASSLGQGTSDTQYF. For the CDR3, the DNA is TGTGCCAGCAGCTTAGGTCAGGGGACCTCAGATACGCAGTATTTT.

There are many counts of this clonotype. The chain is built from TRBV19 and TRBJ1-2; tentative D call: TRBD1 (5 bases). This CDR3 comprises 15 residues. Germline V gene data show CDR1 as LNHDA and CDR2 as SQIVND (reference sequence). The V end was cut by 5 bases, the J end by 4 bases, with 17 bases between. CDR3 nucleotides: TGTGCCAGTAGTGCCGATATGTGGGGCAGCTATGGCTACACCTTC. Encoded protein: CASSADMWGSYGYTF.

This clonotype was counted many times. The CDR3 region has the DNA TGTGCCAGCAGCCACCGGGACAGGGGTGAAAAACTGTTTTTT. Protein: CASSHRDRGEKLFF. V usage is TRBV14 and J usage is TRBJ1-4; 10 bases line up with TRBD1. CDR1 is SGHDN and CDR2 is FVKESK in the germline V gene. The junction had 2 bases not matched to a gene; V was cut back by 3 bases and J by 7 bases. This CDR3 spans 14 amino acids.

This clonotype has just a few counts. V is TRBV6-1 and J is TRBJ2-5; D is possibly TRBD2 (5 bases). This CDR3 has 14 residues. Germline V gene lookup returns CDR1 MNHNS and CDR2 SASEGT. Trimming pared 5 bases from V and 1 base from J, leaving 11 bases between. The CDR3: CASSHRGSQETQYF. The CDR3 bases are TGTGCCAGCAGTCATCGGGGATCCCAAGAGACCCAGTACTTC.

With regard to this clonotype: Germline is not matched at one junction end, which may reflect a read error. CDR3 sequence reads: CASSFHRDGGSEQHF. The CDR3 DNA follows: TGTGCCAGCAGCTTCCACCGGGACGGGGGAAGCGAGCAGCACTTC. The chain couples TRBV7-2 to TRBJ2-5; D is perhaps TRBD2 (6 bases). The CDR3 runs to 15 residues. The germline gives CDR1 SGHTA, CDR2 FQGNSA.

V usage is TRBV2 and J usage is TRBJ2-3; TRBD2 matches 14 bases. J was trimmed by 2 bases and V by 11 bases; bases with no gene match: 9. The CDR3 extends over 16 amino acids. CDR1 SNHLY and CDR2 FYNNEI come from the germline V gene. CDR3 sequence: CAGQRLAGGPTDTQYF. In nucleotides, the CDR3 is TGTGCCGGACAACGACTAGCGGGGGGGCCCACAGATACGCAGTATTTT. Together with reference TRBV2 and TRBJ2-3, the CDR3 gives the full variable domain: EPEVTQTPSHQVTQMGQEVILRCVPISNHLYFYWYRQILGQKVEFLVSFYNNEISEKSEIFDDQFSVERPDGSNFTLKIRSTKLEDSAMYFCAGQRLAGGPTDTQYFGPGTRLTVL.

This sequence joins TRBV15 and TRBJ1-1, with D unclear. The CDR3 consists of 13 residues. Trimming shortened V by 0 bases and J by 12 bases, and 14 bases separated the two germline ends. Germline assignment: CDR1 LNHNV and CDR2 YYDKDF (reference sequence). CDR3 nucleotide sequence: TGTGCCACCAGCAGAGAAGGTCAGGCCCCCCCTTTCTTT. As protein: CATSREGQAPPFF.

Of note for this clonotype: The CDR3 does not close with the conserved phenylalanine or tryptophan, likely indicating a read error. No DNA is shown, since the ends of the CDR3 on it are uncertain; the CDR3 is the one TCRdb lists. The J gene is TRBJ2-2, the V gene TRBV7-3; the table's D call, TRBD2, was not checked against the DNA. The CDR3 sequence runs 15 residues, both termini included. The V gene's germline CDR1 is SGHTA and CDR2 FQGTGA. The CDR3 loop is CASSLAGREHRGAVV.

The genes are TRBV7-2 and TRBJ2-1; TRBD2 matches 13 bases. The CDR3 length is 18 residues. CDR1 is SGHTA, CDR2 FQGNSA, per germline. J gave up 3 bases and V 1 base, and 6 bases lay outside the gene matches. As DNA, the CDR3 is TGTGCCAGCAGCTTAGTCAAGACTAGCGGGGGGTACTACAATGAGCAGTTCTTC. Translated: CASSLVKTSGGYYNEQFF.

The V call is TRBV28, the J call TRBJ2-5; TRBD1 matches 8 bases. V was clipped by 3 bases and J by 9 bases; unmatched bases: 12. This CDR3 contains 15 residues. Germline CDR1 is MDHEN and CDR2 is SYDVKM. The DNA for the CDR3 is TGTGCCAGCAGTTTGGGGACCGGACAGGGAACGGCCCAGTACTTC. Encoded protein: CASSLGTGQGTAQYF. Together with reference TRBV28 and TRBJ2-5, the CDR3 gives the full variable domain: DVKVTQSSRYLVKRTGEKVFLECVQDMDHENMFWYRQDPGLGLRLIYFSYDVKMKEKGDIPEGYSVSREKKERFSLILESASTNQTSMYLCASSLGTGQGTAQYFGPGTRLLVL.

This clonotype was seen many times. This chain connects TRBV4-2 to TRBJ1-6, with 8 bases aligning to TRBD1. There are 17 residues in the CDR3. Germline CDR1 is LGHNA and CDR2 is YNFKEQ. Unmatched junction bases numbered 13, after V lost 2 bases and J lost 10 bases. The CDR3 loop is CASSQPTRTGKKSPLHF. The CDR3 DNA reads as TGTGCCAGCAGCCAACCCACTCGGACAGGGAAAAAGTCACCCCTCCACTTT.

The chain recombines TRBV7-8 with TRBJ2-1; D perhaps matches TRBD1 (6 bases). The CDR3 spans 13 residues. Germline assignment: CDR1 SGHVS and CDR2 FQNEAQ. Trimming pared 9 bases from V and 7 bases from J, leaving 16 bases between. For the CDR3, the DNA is TGTGCCAGTGCAGGGGTATCGTTGAATGAGCAGTTCTTC. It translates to CASAGVSLNEQFF.

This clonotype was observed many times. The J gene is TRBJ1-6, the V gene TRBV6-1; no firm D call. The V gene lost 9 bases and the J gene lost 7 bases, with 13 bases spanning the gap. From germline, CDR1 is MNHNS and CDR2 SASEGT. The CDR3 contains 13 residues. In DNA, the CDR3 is TGTGCCAGTGCTAGTGGCTGGAATTCACCCCTCCACTTT. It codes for CASASGWNSPLHF.

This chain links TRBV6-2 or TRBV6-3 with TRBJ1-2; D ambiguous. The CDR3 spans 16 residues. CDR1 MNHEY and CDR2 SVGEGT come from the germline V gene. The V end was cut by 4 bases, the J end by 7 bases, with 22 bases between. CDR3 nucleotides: TGTGCCAGCAGTTCCTGGGCAGCCACAAGTGGAAGTGGCTACACCTTC. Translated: CASSSWAATSGSGYTF.

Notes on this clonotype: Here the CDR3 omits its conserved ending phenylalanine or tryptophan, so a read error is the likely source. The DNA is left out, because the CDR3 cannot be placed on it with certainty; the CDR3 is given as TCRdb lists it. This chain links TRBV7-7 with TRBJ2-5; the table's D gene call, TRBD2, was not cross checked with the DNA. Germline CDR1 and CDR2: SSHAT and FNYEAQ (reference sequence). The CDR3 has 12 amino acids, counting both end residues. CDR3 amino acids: CASSLGTGGRAG.

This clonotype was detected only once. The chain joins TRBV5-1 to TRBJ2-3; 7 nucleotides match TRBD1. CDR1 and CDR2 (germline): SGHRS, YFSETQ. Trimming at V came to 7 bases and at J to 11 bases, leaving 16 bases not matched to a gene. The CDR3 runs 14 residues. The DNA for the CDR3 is TGCGCCAGCGCCCATGAGGGGGCACACAATGAGCAGTATTTT. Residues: CASAHEGAHNEQYF. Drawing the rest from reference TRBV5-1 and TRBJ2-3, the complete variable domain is KAGVTQTPRYLIKTRGQQVTLSCSPISGHRSVSWYQQTPGQGLQFLFEYFSETQRNKGNFPGRFSGRQFSNSRSEMNVSTLELGDSALYLCASAHEGAHNEQYFGPGTRLTVL.

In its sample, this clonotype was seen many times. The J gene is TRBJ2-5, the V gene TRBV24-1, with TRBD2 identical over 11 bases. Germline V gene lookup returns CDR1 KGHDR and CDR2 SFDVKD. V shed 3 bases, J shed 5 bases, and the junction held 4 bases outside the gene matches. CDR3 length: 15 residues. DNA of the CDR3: TGTGCCACCAGTGATCCACTAGCGGGAGCTGAGACCCAGTACTTC. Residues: CATSDPLAGAETQYF.